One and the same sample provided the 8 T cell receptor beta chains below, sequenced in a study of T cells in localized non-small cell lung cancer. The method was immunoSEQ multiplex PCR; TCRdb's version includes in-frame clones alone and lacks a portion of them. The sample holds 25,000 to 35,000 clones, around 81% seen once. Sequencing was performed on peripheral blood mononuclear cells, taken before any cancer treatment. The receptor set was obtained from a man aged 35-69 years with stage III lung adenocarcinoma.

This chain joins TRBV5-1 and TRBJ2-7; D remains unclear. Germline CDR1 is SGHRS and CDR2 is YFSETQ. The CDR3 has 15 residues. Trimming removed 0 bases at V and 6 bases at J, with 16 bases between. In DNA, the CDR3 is TGCGCCAGCAGCTTGGGTCCAGCCTCGGGCCTCGAGCAGTACGTC. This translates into CASSLGPASGLEQYV.

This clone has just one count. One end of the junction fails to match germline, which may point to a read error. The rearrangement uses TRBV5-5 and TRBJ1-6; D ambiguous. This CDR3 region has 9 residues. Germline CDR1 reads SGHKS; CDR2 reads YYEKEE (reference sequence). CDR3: CASSRLSLF. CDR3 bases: TGTGCCAGCAGCCGGTTGTCCCTTTTT.

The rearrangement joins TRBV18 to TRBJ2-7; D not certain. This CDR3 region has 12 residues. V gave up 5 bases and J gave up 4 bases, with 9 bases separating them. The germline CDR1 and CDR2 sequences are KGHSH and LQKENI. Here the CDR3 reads CASSSTNYEQYV. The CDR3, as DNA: TGTGCCAGCTCATCGACAAATTACGAGCAGTACGTC.

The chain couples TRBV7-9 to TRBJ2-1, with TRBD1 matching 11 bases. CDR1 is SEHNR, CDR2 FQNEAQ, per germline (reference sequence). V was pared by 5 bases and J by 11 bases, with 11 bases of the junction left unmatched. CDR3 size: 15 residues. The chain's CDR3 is CASSAPGTGGSQQFF. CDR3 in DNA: TGTGCCAGCAGCGCCCCCGGGACAGGGGGGAGTCAGCAGTTCTTC. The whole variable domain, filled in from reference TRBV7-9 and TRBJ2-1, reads DTGVSQNPRHKITKRGQNVTFRCDPISEHNRLYWYRQTLGQGPEFLTYFQNEAQLEKSRLLSDRFSAERPKGSFSTLEIQRTEQGDSAMYLCASSAPGTGGSQQFFGPGTRLTVL.

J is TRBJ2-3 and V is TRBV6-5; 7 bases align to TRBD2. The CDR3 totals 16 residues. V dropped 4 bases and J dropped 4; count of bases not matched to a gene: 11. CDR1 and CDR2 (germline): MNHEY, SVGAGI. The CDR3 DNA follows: TGTGCCAGCAGTTTTTATCTGCCGGGAGGACCAGATACGCAGTATTTT. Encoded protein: CASSFYLPGGPDTQYF.

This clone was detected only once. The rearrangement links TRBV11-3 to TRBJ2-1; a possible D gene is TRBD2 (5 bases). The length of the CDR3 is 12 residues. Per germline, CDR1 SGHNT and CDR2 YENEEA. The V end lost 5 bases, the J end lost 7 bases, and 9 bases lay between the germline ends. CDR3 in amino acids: CASSRGENEQFF. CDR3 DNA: TGTGCCAGCAGCCGGGGAGAAAATGAGCAGTTCTTC.

CDR3 residues: CASSRHGPGYTF. DNA for the CDR3: TGTGCCAGCAGTCGACACGGGCCGGGCTACACCTTC. The chain uses TRBV11-2 and TRBJ1-2; no clear D gene. The V gene lost 6 bases and the J gene lost 8 bases, with 13 bases spanning the gap. Germline V CDR1 and CDR2: SGHAT, FQNNGV. The CDR3 is 12 residues long.

CDR3 region: CASSLGGPSYEQYF. For the CDR3, the DNA is TGTGCCAGCAGCTTAGGAGGGCCTTCCTACGAGCAGTACTTC. V usage is TRBV7-9 and J usage is TRBJ2-7, with a possible D match to TRBD2 (5 bases). The CDR3 is made up of 14 amino acids. The germline CDR1 and CDR2 sequences are SEHNR and FQNEAQ (reference sequence). V was clipped by 1 base and J by 1 base, with 8 bases between them. Supplemented by reference TRBV7-9 and TRBJ2-7, the full variable domain reads DTGVSQNPRHKITKRGQNVTFRCDPISEHNRLYWYRQTLGQGPEFLTYFQNEAQLEKSRLLSDRFSAERPKGSFSTLEIQRTEQGDSAMYLCASSLGGPSYEQYFGPGTRLTVT.